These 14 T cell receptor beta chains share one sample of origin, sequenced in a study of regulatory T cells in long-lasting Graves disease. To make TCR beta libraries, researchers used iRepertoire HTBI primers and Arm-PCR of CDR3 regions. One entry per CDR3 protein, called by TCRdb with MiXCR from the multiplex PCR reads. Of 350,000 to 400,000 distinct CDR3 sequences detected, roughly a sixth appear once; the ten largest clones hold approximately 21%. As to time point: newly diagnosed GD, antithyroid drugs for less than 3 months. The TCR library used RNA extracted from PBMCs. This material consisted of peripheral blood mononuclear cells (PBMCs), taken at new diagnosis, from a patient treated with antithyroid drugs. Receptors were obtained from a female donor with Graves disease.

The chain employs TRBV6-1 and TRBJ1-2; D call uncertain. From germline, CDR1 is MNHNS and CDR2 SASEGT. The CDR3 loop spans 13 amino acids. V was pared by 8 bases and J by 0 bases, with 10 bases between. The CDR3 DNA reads TGTGCCAGCCTATTGGACGCTAACTATGGCTACACCTTC. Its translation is CASLLDANYGYTF.

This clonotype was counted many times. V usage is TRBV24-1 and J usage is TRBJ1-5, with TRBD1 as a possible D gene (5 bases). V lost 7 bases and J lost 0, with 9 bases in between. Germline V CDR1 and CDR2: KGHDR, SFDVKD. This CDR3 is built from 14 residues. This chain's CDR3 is CATSGQNSNQPQHF. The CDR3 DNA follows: TGTGCCACCAGCGGACAAAATAGCAATCAGCCCCAGCATTTT.

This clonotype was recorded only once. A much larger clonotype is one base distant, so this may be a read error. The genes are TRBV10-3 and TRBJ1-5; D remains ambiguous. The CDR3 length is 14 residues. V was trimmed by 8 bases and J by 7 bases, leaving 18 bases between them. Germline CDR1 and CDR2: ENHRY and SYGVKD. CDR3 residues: CAIGDQVVGQPQHF. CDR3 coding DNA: TGTGCCATCGGAGACCAGGTAGTGGGGCAGCCCCAGCATTTT.

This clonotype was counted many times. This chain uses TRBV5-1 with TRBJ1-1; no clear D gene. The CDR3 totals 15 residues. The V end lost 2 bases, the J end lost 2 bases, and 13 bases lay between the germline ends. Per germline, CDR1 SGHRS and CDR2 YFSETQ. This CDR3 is CASSLVDGINTEAFF. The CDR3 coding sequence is TGCGCCAGCAGCTTAGTGGACGGAATTAACACTGAAGCTTTCTTT.

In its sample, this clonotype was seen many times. In nucleotides, the CDR3 is TGTGCCAGCAGCTATTTTAACACTGAAGCTTTCTTT. Its protein product is CASSYFNTEAFF. This chain connects TRBV12-3 or TRBV12-4 to TRBJ1-1, with D uncertain. CDR3 length: 12 amino acids. Trimming stripped 6 bases from V and 2 bases from J, with 7 bases between.

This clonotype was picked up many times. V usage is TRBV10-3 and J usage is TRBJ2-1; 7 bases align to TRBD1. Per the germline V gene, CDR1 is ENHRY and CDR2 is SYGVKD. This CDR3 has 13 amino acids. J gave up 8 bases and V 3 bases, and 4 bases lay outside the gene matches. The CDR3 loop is CAISDVRGHEQFF. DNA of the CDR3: TGTGCCATCAGTGATGTGAGGGGGCATGAGCAGTTCTTC.

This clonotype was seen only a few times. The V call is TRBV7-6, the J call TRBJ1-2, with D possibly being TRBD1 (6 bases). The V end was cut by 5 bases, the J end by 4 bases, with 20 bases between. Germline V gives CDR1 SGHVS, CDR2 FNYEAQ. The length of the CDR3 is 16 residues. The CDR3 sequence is CASSPEGVGQVYGYTF. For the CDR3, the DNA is TGTGCCAGCAGCCCTGAGGGGGTCGGGCAAGTCTATGGCTACACCTTC.

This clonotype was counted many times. CDR3 loop: CASRQLASGELFF. The CDR3 DNA follows: TGTGCCAGCAGACAACTAGCGTCGGGTGAGCTGTTTTTT. This sequence joins TRBV11-2 and TRBJ2-2, with TRBD2 identical over 7 bases. The V gene end was trimmed by 6 bases and the J gene end by 11 bases; junction bases not matched to a gene: 9. Germline V gene lookup returns CDR1 SGHAT and CDR2 FQNNGV. The CDR3 runs to 13 residues.

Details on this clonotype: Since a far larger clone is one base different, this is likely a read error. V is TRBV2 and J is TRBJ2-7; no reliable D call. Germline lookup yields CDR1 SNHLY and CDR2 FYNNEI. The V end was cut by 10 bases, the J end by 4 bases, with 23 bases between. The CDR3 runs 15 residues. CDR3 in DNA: TGTGCCATCAGCCAACGCCCCTCGGTCCCTTACGAGCAGTACTTC. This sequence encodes CAISQRPSVPYEQYF. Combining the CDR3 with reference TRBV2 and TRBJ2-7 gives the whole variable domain EPEVTQTPSHQVTQMGQEVILRCVPISNHLYFYWYRQILGQKVEFLVSFYNNEISEKSEIFDDQFSVERPDGSNFTLKIRSTKLEDSAMYFCAISQRPSVPYEQYFGPGTRLTVT.

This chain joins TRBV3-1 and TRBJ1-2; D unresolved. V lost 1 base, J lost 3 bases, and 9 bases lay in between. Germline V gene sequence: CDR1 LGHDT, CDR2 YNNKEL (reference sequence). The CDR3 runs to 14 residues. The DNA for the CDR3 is TGTGCCAGCAGCCAAGGTCCGGAGTACTATGGCTACACCTTC. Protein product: CASSQGPEYYGYTF.

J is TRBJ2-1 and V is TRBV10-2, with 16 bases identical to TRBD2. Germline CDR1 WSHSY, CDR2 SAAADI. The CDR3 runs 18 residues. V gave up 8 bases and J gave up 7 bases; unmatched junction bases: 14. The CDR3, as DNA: TGCGCCAGCCTACTAGAACCGGGACTAGCGGGAGGGCTGAATGAGCAGTTCTTC. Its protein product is CASLLEPGLAGGLNEQFF.

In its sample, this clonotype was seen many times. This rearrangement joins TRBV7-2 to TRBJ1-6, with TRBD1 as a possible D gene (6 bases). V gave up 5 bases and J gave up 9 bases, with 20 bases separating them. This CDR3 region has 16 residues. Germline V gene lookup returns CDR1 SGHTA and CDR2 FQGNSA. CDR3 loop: CASSTRQALPSSPLHF. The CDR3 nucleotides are TGTGCCAGCAGCACCCGACAGGCCCTCCCGAGTTCACCCCTCCACTTT.

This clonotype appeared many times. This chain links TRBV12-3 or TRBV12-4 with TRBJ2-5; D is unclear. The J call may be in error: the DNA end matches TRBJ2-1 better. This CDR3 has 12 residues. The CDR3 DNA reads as TGTGCCAGCAGTTTTGGGTCCGGGGAGCAGTTCTTC. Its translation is CASSFGSGEQFF.

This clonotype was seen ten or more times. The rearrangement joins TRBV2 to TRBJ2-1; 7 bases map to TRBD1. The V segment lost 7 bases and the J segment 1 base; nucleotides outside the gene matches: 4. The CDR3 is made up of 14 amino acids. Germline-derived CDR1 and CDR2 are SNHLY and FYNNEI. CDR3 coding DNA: TGTGCCAGCAACTACAGGGGTTCCTACAATGAGCAGTTCTTC. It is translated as CASNYRGSYNEQFF.